The next 17 T cell receptor beta chains were all read from a single sample in a study of human T cells and chemical hapten exposure. As for time point: pre-sensitization, week 0. The treatment was: therapeutic diphenylcyclopropenone sensitization with weekly scalp DPC. TCRdb re-analysed the RACE reads in MiXCR, keeping a single row per CDR3 protein. The sample lists approximately 90,000 distinct CDR3 sequences, 7.5% to 9.5% seen once, with 2.5% to 3% in the top ten. The sequencing here drew on whole blood, taken in connection with sensitization to the hapten diphenylcyclopropenone (DPC). These receptors all come from a man aged 35 to 55 with alopecia areata. Some clones in this sample may be carry-over from other donors' samples.

This clonotype was seen more than once but under ten times. The V and J genes are TRBV9 and TRBJ2-7, with 11 positions matching TRBD2. The germline V gene has CDR1 SGDLS and CDR2 YYNGEE. This CDR3 region has 19 residues. The V gene end was trimmed by 2 bases and the J gene end by 0 bases; junction bases not matched to a gene: 13. The CDR3 protein is CASSVRPSLAGGSSYEQYV. For the CDR3, the DNA is TGTGCCAGCAGCGTCCGACCCTCCTTAGCGGGAGGGAGCTCCTACGAGCAGTACGTC.

CDR3 amino acids: CASSLGHSLSGNTIYF. The CDR3 bases are TGTGCCAGCAGCTTAGGCCACAGTCTCTCTGGAAACACCATATATTTT. This chain connects TRBV13 to TRBJ1-3; no firm D call. Trimming shortened V by 0 bases and J by 0 bases, and 9 bases separated the two germline ends. Per the germline V gene, CDR1 is PRHDT and CDR2 is FYEKMQ (reference sequence). The CDR3 has 16 residues.

This clonotype was seen a handful of times. The genes are TRBV7-3 and TRBJ2-3; TRBD2 matches 7 bases. The CDR3 length is 15 residues. CDR1 SGHTA and CDR2 FQGTGA come from the germline V gene. Trimming took 3 bases from V and 0 from J; bases not matched to a gene: 3. CDR3 in amino acids: CASSLSGVSTDTQYF. The DNA for the CDR3 is TGTGCCAGCAGCTTGAGCGGGGTTAGCACAGATACGCAGTATTTT.

This clonotype was detected many times. This chain joins TRBV6-5 and TRBJ1-6, with D unresolved. This CDR3 comprises 14 residues. Germline assignment: CDR1 MNHEY and CDR2 SVGAGI. Trimming pared 8 bases from V and 5 bases from J, leaving 13 bases between. CDR3 amino acids: CASQNWQNNSPLHF. The CDR3 DNA follows: TGTGCCAGCCAGAACTGGCAGAATAATTCACCCCTCCACTTT.

This clonotype was picked up many times. The chain carries TRBV28 and TRBJ1-1; no reliable D call. The germline V gene encodes CDR1 MDHEN and CDR2 SYDVKM. V gave up 6 bases and J gave up 9 bases, with 14 bases separating them. There are 12 residues in the CDR3. In nucleotides, the CDR3 is TGTGCCAGCAGCATTAATACCCCTCAAGCTTTCTTT. It specifies CASSINTPQAFF.

This sequence joins TRBV28 and TRBJ2-5, with 8 bases identical to TRBD1. The V segment lost 6 bases and the J segment 4 bases; nucleotides outside the gene matches: 10. Germline V gene lookup returns CDR1 MDHEN and CDR2 SYDVKM. This CDR3 region has 15 residues. The CDR3 is CASRTGQGFSETQYF. The CDR3 region has the DNA TGTGCCAGCAGGACCGGACAGGGTTTCTCAGAGACCCAGTACTTC. The variable domain in full, completed from reference TRBV28 and TRBJ2-5, reads DVKVTQSSRYLVKRTGEKVFLECVQDMDHENMFWYRQDPGLGLRLIYFSYDVKMKEKGDIPEGYSVSREKKERFSLILESASTNQTSMYLCASRTGQGFSETQYFGPGTRLLVL.

This clonotype was seen ten or more times. The CDR3 nucleotides read TGTGCCAGCATTAAAACAGGGAGGGGAGAGACCCAGTACTTC. Its protein product is CASIKTGRGETQYF. The V call is TRBV6-6, the J call TRBJ2-5; D is possibly TRBD2 (7 bases). The CDR3 runs to 14 residues. CDR1 is MNHNY and CDR2 is SVGAGI in the germline V gene (reference sequence). The V end was cut by 7 bases, the J end by 4 bases, with 16 bases between.

The chain couples TRBV18 to TRBJ2-1, with 9 nucleotides matching TRBD1. Germline V CDR1 and CDR2: KGHSH, LQKENI. V trimming: 0 bases; J trimming: 2 bases; junction bases outside the gene matches: 5. This CDR3 is 17 amino acids long. The CDR3 protein is CASSPPPGTGTYNEQFF. CDR3 bases: TGTGCCAGCTCACCACCGCCCGGGACAGGGACCTACAATGAGCAGTTCTTC. The whole variable domain, remainder taken from reference TRBV18 and TRBJ2-1, is NAGVMQNPRHLVRRRGQEARLRCSPMKGHSHVYWYRQLPEEGLKFMVYLQKENIIDESGMPKERFSAEFPKEGPSILRIQQVVRGDSAAYFCASSPPPGTGTYNEQFFGPGTRLTVL.

This sequence joins TRBV6-5 and TRBJ1-2; D is unclear. CDR1 is MNHEY and CDR2 is SVGAGI in the germline V gene. V was clipped by 2 bases and J by 5 bases, with 12 bases between them. The CDR3 is 14 amino acids. The CDR3 coding sequence is TGTGCCAGCAGTTACCGACACGAAAGTTATGGCTACACCTTC. This translates into CASSYRHESYGYTF.

Ten or more counts support this clonotype. The chain employs TRBV7-3 and TRBJ2-3, with D perhaps given as TRBD1 or TRBD2 (5 bases each). The germline gives CDR1 SGHTA, CDR2 FQGTGA. This CDR3 contains 14 residues. The ends were cut back, 0 bases at V and 6 bases at J, with 10 bases in the middle. The CDR3 DNA is TGTGCCAGCAGCTTAACGGGGGAGTTTGATACGCAGTATTTT. Amino acids: CASSLTGEFDTQYF.

There are a few counts of this clonotype. The chain employs TRBV6-2 or TRBV6-3 and TRBJ2-7; D gene uncertain. Germline CDR1 reads MNHEY; CDR2 reads SVGEGT. CDR3 length: 12 amino acids. V lost 3 bases and J lost 4, with 7 bases in between. CDR3 nucleotide sequence: TGTGCCAGCAGTTATTCGCTTTACGAGCAGTACTTC. This encodes CASSYSLYEQYF.

The rearrangement uses TRBV29-1 and TRBJ2-5; either TRBD1 or TRBD2 may fit D (5 bases each). Looked up from germline, CDR1 is SQVTM and CDR2 is ANQGSEA. The CDR3 consists of 13 residues. The V gene lost 3 bases and the J gene lost 4 bases, with 12 bases spanning the gap. The CDR3 DNA follows: TGCAGCGTTGATCCGTCAGGGACAGAGACCCAGTACTTC. Translating gives CSVDPSGTETQYF. Full variable domain (missing parts from reference TRBV29-1 and TRBJ2-5): SAVISQKPSRDICQRGTSLTIQCQVDSQVTMMFWYRQQPGQSLTLIATANQGSEATYESGFVIDKFPISRPNLTFSTLTVSNMSPEDSSIYLCSVDPSGTETQYFGPGTRLLVL.

This clonotype was counted ten times or more. The chain uses TRBV18 and TRBJ2-1; TRBD1 matches 12 bases. The CDR3 runs 15 residues. The germline V gene has CDR1 KGHSH and CDR2 LQKENI. V was pared by 6 bases and J by 6 bases, with 6 bases of the junction left unmatched. The CDR3 is CASSLGTGGFNEQFF. The CDR3 DNA reads TGTGCCAGCTCCCTCGGGACAGGGGGCTTCAATGAGCAGTTCTTC.

There are many counts of this clonotype. This chain uses TRBV20-1 with TRBJ2-3, with 7 bases aligning to TRBD1. The CDR3 extends over 16 amino acids. The V gene's germline CDR1 is DFQATT and CDR2 SNEGSKA (reference sequence). V shed 5 bases and J 0 bases; nucleotides not matched to a gene: 11. The CDR3 spells CSAEPIRDSSTDTQYF. The CDR3 DNA reads as TGCAGTGCTGAACCAATCCGGGACAGCAGCACAGATACGCAGTATTTT.

This clonotype was detected a few times. The chain joins TRBV28 to TRBJ2-7; D gene uncertain. Germline V lookup: CDR1 MDHEN, CDR2 SYDVKM. The CDR3 contains 15 residues. V was cut by 7 bases and J by 7 bases, with 23 bases left in between. The CDR3, as DNA: TGTGCCAGCACCTCTAAGACTCCCCGGTTAGGAGAGCAGTACGTC. Protein product: CASTSKTPRLGEQYV.

This clonotype was counted many times. The chain carries TRBV7-2 and TRBJ2-3; D remains ambiguous. Looked up from germline, CDR1 is SGHTA and CDR2 is FQGNSA. This CDR3 is 15 amino acids long. V lost 6 bases and J 4 bases, leaving 17 bases between the germline ends. The CDR3, as DNA: TGTGCCAGCAGTCGGAGTAACCCTAGGGCAGATACGCAGTATTTT. It encodes CASSRSNPRADTQYF. The full variable domain, with the rest looked up from reference TRBV7-2 and TRBJ2-3, is GAGVSQSPSNKVTEKGKDVELRCDPISGHTALYWYRQSLGQGLEFLIYFQGNSAPDKSGLPSDRFSAERTGGSVSTLTIQRTQQEDSAVYLCASSRSNPRADTQYFGPGTRLTVL.

The chain is built from TRBV29-1 and TRBJ2-7; 8 positions match TRBD2. V lost 7 bases and J lost 5; bases outside the gene matches: 7. The CDR3 runs 12 residues. The germline CDR1 and CDR2 sequences are SQVTM and ANQGSEA. The CDR3 is CSAVGLANEQYF. The CDR3, as DNA: TGCAGCGCCGTCGGACTAGCCAACGAGCAGTACTTC.